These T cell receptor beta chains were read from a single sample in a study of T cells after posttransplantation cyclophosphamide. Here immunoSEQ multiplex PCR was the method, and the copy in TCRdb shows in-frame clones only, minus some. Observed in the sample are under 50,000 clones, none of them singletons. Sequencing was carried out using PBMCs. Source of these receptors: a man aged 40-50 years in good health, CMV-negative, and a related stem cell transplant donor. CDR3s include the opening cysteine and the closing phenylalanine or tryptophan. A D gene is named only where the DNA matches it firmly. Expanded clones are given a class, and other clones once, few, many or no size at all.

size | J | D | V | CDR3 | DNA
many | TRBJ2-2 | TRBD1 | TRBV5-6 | CASSSGNRGTGELFF | TGTGCCAGCAGCTCGGGTAACAGGGGCACCGGGGAGCTGTTTTTT
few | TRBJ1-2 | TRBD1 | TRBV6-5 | CASSYPPGQGGYTF | TGTGCCAGCAGTTACCCGCCGGGACAGGGGGGCTACACCTTC
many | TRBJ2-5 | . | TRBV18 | CASSPRNPEGTQYF | TGTGCCAGCTCACCAAGGAACCCTGAGGGGACCCAGTACTTC
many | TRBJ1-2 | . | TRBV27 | CASSLYAGGSGYTF | TGTGCCAGCAGTTTATATGCTGGCGGGTCTGGCTACACCTTC
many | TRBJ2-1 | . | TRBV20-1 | CSASIVNEQFF | TGCAGTGCTAGTATAGTGAATGAGCAGTTCTTC
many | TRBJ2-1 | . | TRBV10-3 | CAISEAELGFSGEQFF | TGTGCCATCAGTGAGGCAGAACTAGGCTTCAGCGGTGAGCAGTTCTTC
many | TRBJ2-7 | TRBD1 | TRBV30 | CAWRRTGTPGEQYF | TGTGCCTGGAGAAGGACAGGGACCCCGGGCGAGCAGTACTTC
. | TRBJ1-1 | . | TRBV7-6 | CASSQMTGLNTEAFF | TGTGCCAGCAGCCAAATGACAGGTTTGAACACTGAAGCTTTCTTT
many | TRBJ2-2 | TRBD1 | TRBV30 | CAWSVPPDRGPGELFF | TGTGCCTGGAGTGTCCCGCCCGACAGGGGGCCCGGGGAGCTGTTTTTT
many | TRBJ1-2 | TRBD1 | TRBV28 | CASSLYPQGQGEGYTF | TGTGCCAGCAGTTTATACCCTCAGGGACAGGGGGAAGGCTACACCTTC
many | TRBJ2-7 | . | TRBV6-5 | CASGWSSYEQYF | TGTGCCAGTGGCTGGAGCTCCTACGAGCAGTACTTC
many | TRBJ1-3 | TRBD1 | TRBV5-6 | CASSPGQLGNTIYF | TGTGCCAGCAGCCCGGGACAGTTGGGAAACACCATATATTTT
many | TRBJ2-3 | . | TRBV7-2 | CASSPRTDTQYF | TGTGCCAGCAGCCCTAGAACAGATACGCAGTATTTT
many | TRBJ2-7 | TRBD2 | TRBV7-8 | CASSSPSGSLFEQYF | TGTGCCAGCAGCTCTCCTAGCGGGAGCCTGTTCGAGCAGTACTTC
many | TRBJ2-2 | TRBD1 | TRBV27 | CASNSGTGLGGELFF | TGTGCCAGCAACTCCGGGACAGGGCTCGGCGGGGAGCTGTTTTTT
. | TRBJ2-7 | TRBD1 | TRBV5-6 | CASSLYVTGVAYEQYF | TGTGCCAGCAGCTTGTATGTGACAGGGGTAGCCTACGAGCAGTACTTC
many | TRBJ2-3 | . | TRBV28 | CASSPPLGTQSTDTQYF | TGTGCCAGCAGTCCCCCCCTCGGGACTCAGAGCACAGATACGCAGTATTTT
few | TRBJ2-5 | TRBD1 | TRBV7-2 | CASSFTGGPETQYF | TGTGCCAGCAGCTTTACAGGGGGTCCAGAGACCCAGTACTTC
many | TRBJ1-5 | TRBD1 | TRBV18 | CASSATGGAFSNQPQHF | TGTGCCAGCTCAGCGACAGGGGGCGCCTTCAGCAATCAGCCCCAGCATTTT
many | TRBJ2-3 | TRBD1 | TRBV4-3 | CASSLRQGPDTQYF | TGCGCCAGCAGCCTAAGACAGGGTCCAGATACGCAGTATTTT
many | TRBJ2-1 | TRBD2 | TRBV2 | CASRPGLASYNEQFF | TGTGCCAGCAGACCGGGACTAGCGAGTTACAATGAGCAGTTCTTC
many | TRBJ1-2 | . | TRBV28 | CASSPPQGTARYGYTF | TGTGCCAGCAGTCCCCCACAGGGAACTGCCAGATATGGCTACACCTTC
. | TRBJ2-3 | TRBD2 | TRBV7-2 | CASSSRGSGGGTSTDTQYF | TGTGCCAGCAGTTCGAGGGGTAGCGGGGGAGGCACTAGCACAGATACGCAGTATTTT
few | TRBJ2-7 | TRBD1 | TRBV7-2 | CASRRAPTGAYEQYF | TGTGCCAGCAGACGAGCCCCGACAGGGGCCTACGAGCAGTACTTC
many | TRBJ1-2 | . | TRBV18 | CASSPGSQRTNGVMTF | TGTGCCAGCTCACCAGGGTCACAGCGAACCAACGGGGTGATGACCTTC
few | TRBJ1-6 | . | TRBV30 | CAWSPGSPLHF | TGTGCCTGGAGCCCCGGGTCACCCCTCCACTTT
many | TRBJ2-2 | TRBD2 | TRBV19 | CASRRLAGGGYTGELFF | TGTGCCTCCAGGCGACTAGCGGGAGGAGGGTACACCGGGGAGCTGTTTTTT
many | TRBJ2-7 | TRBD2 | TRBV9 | CASSVGRLAGYYEQYF | TGTGCCAGCAGCGTAGGCAGACTAGCGGGTTACTACGAGCAGTACTTC
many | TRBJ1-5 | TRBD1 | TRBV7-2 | CASSQGVYQPQHF | TGTGCCAGCAGCCAGGGGGTTTATCAGCCCCAGCATTTT
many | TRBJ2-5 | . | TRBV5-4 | CASSFQDSIETQYF | TGTGCCAGCAGCTTCCAGGACTCCATCGAGACCCAGTACTTC
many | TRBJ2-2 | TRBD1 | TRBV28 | CASSPYRGGTGELFF | TGTGCCAGCAGTCCGTACAGGGGTGGGACCGGGGAGCTGTTTTTT
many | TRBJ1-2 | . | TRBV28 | CASSTSTPGGYTF | TGTGCCAGCAGTACTTCAACACCGGGAGGCTACACCTTC
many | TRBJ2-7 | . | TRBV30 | CAWSGTSRSGEQYF | TGTGCCTGGAGTGGGACTTCAAGGTCGGGCGAGCAGTACTTC
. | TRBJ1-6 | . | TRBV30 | CAYGSSYNSPLHF | TGTGCCTACGGGAGCTCCTATAATTCACCCCTCCACTTT
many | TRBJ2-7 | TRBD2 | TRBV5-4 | CASSKDPGGNYEQYF | TGTGCCAGCAGCAAAGACCCCGGGGGGAACTACGAGCAGTACTTC
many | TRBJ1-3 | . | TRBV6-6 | CASSYVGGNGNTIYF | TGTGCCAGCAGTTACGTTGGGGGGAACGGAAACACCATATATTTT
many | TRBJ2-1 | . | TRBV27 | CASSSQRVGTYNEQFF | TGTGCCAGCAGTTCCCAGCGGGTTGGGACCTACAATGAGCAGTTCTTC
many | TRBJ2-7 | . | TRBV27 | CASSLTFSSYEQYF | TGTGCCAGCAGTTTAACGTTCAGCTCCTACGAGCAGTACTTC
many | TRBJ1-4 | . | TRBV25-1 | CASSEPGRETNEKLFF | TGTGCCAGCAGTGAACCCGGACGGGAAACTAATGAAAAACTGTTTTTT
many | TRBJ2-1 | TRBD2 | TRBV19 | CASSLRTSGTYNEQFF | TGTGCCAGTAGTCTCAGGACTAGCGGGACCTACAATGAGCAGTTCTTC
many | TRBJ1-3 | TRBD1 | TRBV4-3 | CASSQVYRGRGNTIYF | TGCGCCAGCAGCCAAGTATACAGGGGGCGAGGAAACACCATATATTTT
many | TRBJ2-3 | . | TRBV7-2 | CASTPDLATDTQYF | TGTGCCAGCACCCCGGATCTAGCGACAGATACGCAGTATTTT
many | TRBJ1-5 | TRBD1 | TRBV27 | CASSHRGYQPQHF | TGTGCCAGCAGTCACAGGGGTTATCAGCCCCAGCATTTT
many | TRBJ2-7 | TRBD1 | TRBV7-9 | CASSLSGWDRGSSYEQYF | TGTGCCAGCAGCTTATCTGGCTGGGACAGGGGGAGTTCCTACGAGCAGTACTTC
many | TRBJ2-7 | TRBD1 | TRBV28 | CASSNYRGIYEQYF | TGTGCCAGCAGTAACTACAGGGGTATCTACGAGCAGTACTTC
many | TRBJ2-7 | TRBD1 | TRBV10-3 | CAIEDRGYEQYF | TGTGCCATCGAGGACAGGGGCTACGAGCAGTACTTC
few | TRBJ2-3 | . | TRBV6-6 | CASSYPYRVPDTQYF | TGTGCCAGCAGTTACCCCTACAGGGTCCCAGATACGCAGTATTTT
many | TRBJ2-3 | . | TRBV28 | CASSVGGTLITDTQYF | TGTGCCAGCAGTGTGGGGGGTACCTTGATCACAGATACGCAGTATTTT
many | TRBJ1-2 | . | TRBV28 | CASSSPGGLEGYTF | TGTGCCAGCAGCTCCCCCGGGGGTTTAGAAGGCTACACCTTC
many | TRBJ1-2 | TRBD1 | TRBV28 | CASSPTPGRGLVYGYTF | TGTGCCAGCAGTCCAACCCCCGGCAGGGGGCTCGTCTATGGCTACACCTTC
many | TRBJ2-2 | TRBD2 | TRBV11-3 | CASSLGPGLAGSLNTGELFF | TGTGCCAGCAGCTTGGGCCCGGGACTAGCGGGATCCTTAAACACCGGGGAGCTGTTTTTT
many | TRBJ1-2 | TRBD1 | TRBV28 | CASSLTNRDRYGYTF | TGTGCCAGCAGTTTAACCAACCGGGACAGATATGGCTACACCTTC
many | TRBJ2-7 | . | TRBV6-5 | CASSPSVGGNYEQYF | TGTGCCAGCAGTCCCTCTGTTGGCGGAAACTACGAGCAGTACTTC
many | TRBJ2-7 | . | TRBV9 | CASSVGVFGNSYEQYF | TGTGCCAGCAGCGTAGGCGTCTTCGGGAACTCCTACGAGCAGTACTTC
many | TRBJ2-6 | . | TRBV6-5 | CASSSSGANVLTF | TGTGCCAGCAGCTCCTCTGGGGCCAACGTCCTGACTTTC
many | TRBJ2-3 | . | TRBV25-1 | CASSSAAASTDTQYF | TGTGCCAGCAGTAGCGCAGCGGCAAGCACAGATACGCAGTATTTT
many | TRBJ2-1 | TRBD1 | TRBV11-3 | CASSLEARGIDEQFF | TGTGCCAGCAGCTTAGAGGCCAGGGGGATTGATGAGCAGTTCTTC